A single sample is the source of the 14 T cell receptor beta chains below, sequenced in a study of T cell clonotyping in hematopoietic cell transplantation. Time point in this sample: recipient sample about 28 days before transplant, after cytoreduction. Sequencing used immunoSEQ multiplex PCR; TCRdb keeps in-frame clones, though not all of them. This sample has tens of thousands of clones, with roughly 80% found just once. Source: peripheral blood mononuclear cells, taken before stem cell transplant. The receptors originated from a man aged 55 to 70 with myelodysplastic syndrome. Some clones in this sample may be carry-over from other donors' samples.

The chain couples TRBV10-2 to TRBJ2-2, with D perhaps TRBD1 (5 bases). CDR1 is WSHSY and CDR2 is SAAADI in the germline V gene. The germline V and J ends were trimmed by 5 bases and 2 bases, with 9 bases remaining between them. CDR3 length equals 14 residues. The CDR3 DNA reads TGCGCCAGCAGTTTGACAGAAAACACCGGGGAGCTGTTTTTT. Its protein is CASSLTENTGELFF.

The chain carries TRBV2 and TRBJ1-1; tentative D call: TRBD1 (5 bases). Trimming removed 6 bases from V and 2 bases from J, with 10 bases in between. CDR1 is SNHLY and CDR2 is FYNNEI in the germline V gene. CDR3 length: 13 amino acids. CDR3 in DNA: TGTGCCAGCAGCCGGGACCAAAACACTGAAGCTTTCTTT. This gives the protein CASSRDQNTEAFF.

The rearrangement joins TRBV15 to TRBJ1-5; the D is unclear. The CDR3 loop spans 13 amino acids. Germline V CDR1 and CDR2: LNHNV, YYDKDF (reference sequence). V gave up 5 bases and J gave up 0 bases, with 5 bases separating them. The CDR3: CATSANSNQPQHF. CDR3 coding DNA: TGTGCCACCAGCGCCAATAGCAATCAGCCCCAGCATTTT.

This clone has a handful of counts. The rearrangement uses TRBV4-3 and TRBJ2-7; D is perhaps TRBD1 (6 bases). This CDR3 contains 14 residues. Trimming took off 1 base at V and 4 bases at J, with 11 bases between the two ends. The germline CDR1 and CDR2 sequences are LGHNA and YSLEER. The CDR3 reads CASSQADRGYEQYF. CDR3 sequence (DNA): TGCGCCAGCAGCCAAGCGGACAGAGGATACGAGCAGTACTTC.

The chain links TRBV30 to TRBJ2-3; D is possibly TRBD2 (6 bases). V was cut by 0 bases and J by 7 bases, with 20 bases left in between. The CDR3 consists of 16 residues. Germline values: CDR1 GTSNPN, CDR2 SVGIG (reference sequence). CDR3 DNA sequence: TGTGCCTGGAGTGTACGGAGGGCCCCGTGGTTAAATACGCAGTATTTT. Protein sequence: CAWSVRRAPWLNTQYF.

DNA for the CDR3: TGTGCCAGCAGCCAGGGACAGGGGATCCGTTCGAACACCGGGGAGCTGTTTTTT. Translating gives CASSQGQGIRSNTGELFF. The rearrangement uses TRBV14 and TRBJ2-2; 10 bases line up with TRBD1. This CDR3 comprises 18 residues. Germline lookup yields CDR1 SGHDN and CDR2 FVKESK. Trimming removed 3 bases from V and 0 bases from J; junction bases left unmatched: 7.

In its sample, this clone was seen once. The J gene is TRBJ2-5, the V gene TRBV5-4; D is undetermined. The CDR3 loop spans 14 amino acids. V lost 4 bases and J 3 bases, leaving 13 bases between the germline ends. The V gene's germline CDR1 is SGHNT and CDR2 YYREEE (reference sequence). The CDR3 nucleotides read TGTGCCAGCAGCCCACCGGGCCCTGAAGAGACCCAGTACTTC. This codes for CASSPPGPEETQYF.

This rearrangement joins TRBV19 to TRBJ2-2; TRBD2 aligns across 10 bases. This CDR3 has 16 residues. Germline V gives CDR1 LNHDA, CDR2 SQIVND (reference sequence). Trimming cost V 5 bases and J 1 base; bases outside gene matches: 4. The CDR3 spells CASSSLAGVNTGELFF. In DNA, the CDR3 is TGTGCCAGTAGTTCGCTAGCGGGGGTGAACACCGGGGAGCTGTTTTTT.

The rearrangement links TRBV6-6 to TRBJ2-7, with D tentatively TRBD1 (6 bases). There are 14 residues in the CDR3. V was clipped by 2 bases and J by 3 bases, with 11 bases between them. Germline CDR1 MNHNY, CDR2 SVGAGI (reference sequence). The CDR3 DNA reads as TGTGCCAGCAGTTACGGCAGGGGAAGCTACGAGCAGTACTTC. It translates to CASSYGRGSYEQYF.

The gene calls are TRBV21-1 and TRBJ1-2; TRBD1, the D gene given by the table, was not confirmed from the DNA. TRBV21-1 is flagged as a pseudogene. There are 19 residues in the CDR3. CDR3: CASSKVSETGQGVRYGYTF. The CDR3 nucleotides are TGTGCCAGCAGCAAAGTAAGTGAAACCGGACAGGGGGTTAGGTATGGCTACACCTTC.

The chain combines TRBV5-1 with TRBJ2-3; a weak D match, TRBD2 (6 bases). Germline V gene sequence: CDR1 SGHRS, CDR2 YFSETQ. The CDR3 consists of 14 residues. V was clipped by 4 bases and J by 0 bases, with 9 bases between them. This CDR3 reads CASSTGDSTDTQYF. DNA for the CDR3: TGCGCCAGCAGCACGGGGGACAGCACAGATACGCAGTATTTT.

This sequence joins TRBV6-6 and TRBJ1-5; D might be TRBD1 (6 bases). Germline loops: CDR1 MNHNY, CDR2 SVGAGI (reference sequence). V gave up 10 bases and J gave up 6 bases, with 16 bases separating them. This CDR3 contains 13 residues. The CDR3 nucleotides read TGTGCCACCATCAACAGGGAAGGTCAGCCCCAGCATTTT. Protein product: CATINREGQPQHF.

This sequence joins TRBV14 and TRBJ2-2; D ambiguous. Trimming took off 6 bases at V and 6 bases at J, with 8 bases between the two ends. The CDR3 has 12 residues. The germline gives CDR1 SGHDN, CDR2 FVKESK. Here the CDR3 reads CASSQQPGELFF. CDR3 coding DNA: TGTGCCAGCAGTCAGCAACCCGGGGAGCTGTTTTTT. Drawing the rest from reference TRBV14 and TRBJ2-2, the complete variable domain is EAGVTQFPSHSVIEKGQTVTLRCDPISGHDNLYWYRRVMGKEIKFLLHFVKESKQDESGMPNNRFLAERTGGTYSTLKVQPAELEDSGVYFCASSQQPGELFFGEGSRLTVL.

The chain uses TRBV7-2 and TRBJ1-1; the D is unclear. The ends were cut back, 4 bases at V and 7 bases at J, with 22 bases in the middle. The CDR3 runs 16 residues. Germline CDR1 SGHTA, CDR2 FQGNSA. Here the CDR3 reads CASSSVLGSDTDEAFF. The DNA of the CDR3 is TGTGCCAGCAGCTCCGTCCTGGGCTCAGATACGGATGAAGCTTTCTTT.